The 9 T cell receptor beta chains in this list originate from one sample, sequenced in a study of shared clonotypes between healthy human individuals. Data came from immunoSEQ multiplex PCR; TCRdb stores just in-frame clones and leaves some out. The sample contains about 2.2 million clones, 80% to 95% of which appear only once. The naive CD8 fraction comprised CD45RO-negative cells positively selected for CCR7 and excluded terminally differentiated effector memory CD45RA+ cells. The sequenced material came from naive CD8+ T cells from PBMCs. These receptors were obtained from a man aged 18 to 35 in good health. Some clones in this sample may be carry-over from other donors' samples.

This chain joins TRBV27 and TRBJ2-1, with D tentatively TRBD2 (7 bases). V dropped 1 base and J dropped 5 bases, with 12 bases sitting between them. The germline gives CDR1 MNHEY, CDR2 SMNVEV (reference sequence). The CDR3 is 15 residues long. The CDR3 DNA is TGTGCCAGCAGTTTATTCCAGGGGAGGGACAATGAGCAGTTCTTC. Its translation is CASSLFQGRDNEQFF.

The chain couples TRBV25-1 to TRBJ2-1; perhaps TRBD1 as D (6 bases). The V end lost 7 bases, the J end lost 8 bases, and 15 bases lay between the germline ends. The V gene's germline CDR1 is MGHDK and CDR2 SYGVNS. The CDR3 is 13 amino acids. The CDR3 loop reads CASTPGWGHEQFF. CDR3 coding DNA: TGTGCCAGCACCCCGGGCTGGGGGCATGAGCAGTTCTTC.

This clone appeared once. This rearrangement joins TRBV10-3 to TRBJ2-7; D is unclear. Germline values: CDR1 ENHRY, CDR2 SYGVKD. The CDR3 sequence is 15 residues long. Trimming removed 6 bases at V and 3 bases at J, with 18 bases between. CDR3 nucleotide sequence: TGTGCCATCAGCCTTAACCCAGGAGAGGACTACGAGCAGTACTTC. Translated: CAISLNPGEDYEQYF.

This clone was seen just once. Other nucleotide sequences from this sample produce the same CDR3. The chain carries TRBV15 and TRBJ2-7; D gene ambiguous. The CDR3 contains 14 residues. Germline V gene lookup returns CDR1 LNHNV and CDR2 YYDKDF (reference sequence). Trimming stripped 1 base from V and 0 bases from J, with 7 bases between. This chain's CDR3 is CATSRGRSSYEQYF. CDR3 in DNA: TGTGCCACCAGCAGAGGACGGAGCTCCTACGAGCAGTACTTC. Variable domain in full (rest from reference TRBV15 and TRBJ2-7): DAMVIQNPRYQVTQFGKPVTLSCSQTLNHNVMYWYQQKSSQAPKLLFHYYDKDFNNEADTPDNFQSRRPNTSFCFLDIRSPGLGDTAMYLCATSRGRSSYEQYFGPGTRLTVT.

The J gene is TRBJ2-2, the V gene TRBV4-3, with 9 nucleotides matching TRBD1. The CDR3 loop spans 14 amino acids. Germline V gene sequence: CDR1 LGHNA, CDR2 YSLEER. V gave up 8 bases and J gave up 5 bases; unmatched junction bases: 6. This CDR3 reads CASGQGLMTGELFF. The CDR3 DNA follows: TGCGCCAGCGGACAGGGGCTGATGACCGGGGAGCTGTTTTTT.

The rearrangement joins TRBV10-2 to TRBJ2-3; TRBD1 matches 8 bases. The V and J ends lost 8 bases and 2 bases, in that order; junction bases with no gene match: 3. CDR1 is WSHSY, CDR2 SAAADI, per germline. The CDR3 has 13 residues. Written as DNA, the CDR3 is TGCGCCAGCTCGACAGGGGTCACAGATACGCAGTATTTT. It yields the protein CASSTGVTDTQYF.

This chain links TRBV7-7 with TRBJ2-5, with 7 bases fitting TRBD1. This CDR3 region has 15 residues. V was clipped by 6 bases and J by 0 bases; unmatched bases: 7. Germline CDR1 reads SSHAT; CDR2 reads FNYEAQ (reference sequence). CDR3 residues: CASSPGTVYQETQYF. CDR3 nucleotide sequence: TGTGCCAGCAGTCCAGGGACAGTGTACCAAGAGACCCAGTACTTC. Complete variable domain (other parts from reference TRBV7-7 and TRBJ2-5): GAGVSQSPRYKVTKRGQDVTLRCDPISSHATLYWYQQALGQGPEFLTYFNYEAQPDKSGLPSDRFSAERPEGSISTLTIQRTEQRDSAMYRCASSPGTVYQETQYFGPGTRLLVL.

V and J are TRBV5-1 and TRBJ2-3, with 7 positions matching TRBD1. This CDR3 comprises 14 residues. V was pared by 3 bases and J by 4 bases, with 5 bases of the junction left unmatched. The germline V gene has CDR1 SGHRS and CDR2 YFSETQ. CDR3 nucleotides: TGCGCCAGCAGCTCACGACAGGGTGCAGATACGCAGTATTTT. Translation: CASSSRQGADTQYF.

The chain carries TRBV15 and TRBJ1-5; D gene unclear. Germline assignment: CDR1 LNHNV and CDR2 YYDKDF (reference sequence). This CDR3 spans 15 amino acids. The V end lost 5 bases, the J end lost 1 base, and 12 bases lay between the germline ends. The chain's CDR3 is CATSWLGPSNQPQHF. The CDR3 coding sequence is TGTGCCACCAGCTGGTTGGGCCCCAGCAATCAGCCCCAGCATTTT.